This TCR beta chain is drawn from a study of patients and donors after allogeneic stem cell transplantation. The germline CDR1 and CDR2 sequences are KGHDR and SFDVKD. CDR3 length equals 15 residues. The germline V and J ends were trimmed by 2 bases and 0 bases, with 7 bases remaining between them. TCRdb called the RT-PCR reads again in MiXCR, with one record for every CDR3 protein. There are around 240,000 distinct CDR3 sequences in the sample; less than 15% occur only once, and 9.5% to 13% lies in the top ten. This clonotype was detected only a few times. The sample comprised blood, either unsorted or a sorted T cell fraction (not recorded which). The rearrangement links TRBV24-1 to TRBJ1-5; maybe TRBD1 (6 bases). This clonotype originated in a human donor who was either an allogeneic HSCT recipient or a stem cell or donor lymphocyte infusion donor (not recorded which). It is not recorded whose cells these are; they may come from a transplant donor. This chain's CDR3 is CATSDYRVSNQPQHF. Here the CDR3 DNA reads TGTGCCACCAGTGATTACAGGGTTAGCAATCAGCCCCAGCATTTT.